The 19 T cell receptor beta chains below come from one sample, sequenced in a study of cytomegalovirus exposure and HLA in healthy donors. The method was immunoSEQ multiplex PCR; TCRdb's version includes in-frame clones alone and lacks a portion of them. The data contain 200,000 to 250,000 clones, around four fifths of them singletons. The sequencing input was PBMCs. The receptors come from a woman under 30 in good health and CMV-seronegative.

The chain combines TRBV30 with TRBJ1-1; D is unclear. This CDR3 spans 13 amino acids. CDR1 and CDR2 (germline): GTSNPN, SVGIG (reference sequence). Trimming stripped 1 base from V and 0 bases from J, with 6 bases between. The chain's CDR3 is CAWSAGMNTEAFF. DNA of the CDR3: TGTGCCTGGAGTGCGGGGATGAACACTGAAGCTTTCTTT.

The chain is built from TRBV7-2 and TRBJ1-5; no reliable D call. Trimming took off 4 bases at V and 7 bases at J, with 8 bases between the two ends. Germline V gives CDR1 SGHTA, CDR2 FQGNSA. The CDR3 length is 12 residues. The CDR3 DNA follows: TGTGCCAGCAGCTCTATTAGCCAGCCCCAGCATTTT. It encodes CASSSISQPQHF.

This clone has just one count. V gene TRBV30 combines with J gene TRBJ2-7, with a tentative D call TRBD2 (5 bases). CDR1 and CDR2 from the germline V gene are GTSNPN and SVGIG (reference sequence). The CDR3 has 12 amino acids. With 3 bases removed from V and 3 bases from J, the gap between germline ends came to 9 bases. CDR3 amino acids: CAWSPGNYEQYF. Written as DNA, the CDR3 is TGTGCCTGGAGCCCCGGGAACTACGAGCAGTACTTC. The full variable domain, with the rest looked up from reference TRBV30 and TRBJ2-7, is SQTIHQWPATLVQPVGSPLSLECTVEGTSNPNLYWYRQAAGRGLQLLFYSVGIGQISSEVPQNLSASRPQDRQFILSSKKLLLSDSGFYLCAWSPGNYEQYFGPGTRLTVT.

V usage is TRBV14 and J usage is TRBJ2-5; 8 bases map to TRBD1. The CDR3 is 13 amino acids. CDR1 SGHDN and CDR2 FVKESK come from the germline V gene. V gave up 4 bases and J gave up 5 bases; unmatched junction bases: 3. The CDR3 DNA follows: TGTGCCAGCAGCCTCCGGGACAGGGAGACCCAGTACTTC. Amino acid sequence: CASSLRDRETQYF.

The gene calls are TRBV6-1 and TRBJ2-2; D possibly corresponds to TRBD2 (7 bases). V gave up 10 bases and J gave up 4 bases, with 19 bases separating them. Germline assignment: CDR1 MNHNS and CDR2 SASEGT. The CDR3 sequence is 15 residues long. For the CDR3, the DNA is TGTGCCACTTCGGCGGGGGCGCCGACCACCGGGGAGCTGTTTTTT. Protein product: CATSAGAPTTGELFF.

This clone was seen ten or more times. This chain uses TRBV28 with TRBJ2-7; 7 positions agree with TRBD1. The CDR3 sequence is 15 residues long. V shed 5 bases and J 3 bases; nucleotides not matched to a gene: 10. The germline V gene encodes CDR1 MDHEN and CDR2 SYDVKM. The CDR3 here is CASSAPGTDVYEQYF. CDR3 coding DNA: TGTGCCAGCAGTGCCCCCGGGACAGACGTCTACGAGCAGTACTTC.

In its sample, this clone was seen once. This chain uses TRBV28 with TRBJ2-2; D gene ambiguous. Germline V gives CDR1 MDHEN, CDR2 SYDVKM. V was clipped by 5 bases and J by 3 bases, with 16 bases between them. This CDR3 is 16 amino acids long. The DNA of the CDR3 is TGTGCCAGCAGTCCCAGAGATTGGTCGTACACCGGGGAGCTGTTTTTT. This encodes CASSPRDWSYTGELFF. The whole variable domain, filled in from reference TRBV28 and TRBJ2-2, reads DVKVTQSSRYLVKRTGEKVFLECVQDMDHENMFWYRQDPGLGLRLIYFSYDVKMKEKGDIPEGYSVSREKKERFSLILESASTNQTSMYLCASSPRDWSYTGELFFGEGSRLTVL.

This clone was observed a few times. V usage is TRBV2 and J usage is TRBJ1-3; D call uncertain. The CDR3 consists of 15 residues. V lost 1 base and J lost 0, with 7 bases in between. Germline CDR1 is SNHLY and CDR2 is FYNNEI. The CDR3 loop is CASSEDNLSGNTIYF. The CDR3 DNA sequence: TGTGCCAGCAGTGAAGACAACCTCTCTGGAAACACCATATATTTT.

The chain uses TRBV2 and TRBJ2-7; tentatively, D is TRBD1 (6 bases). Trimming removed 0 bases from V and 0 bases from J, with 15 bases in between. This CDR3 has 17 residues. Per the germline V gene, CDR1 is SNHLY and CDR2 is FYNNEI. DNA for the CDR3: TGTGCCAGCAGTGAAGCGCTTGGGGGCAGGATCTCCTACGAGCAGTACTTC. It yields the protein CASSEALGGRISYEQYF.

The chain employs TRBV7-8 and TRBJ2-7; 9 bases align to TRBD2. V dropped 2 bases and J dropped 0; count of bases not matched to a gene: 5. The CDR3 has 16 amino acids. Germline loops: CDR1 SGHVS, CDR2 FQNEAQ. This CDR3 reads CASSLFGSGGSYEQYF. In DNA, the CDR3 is TGTGCCAGCAGCTTATTTGGTAGCGGGGGCTCCTACGAGCAGTACTTC.

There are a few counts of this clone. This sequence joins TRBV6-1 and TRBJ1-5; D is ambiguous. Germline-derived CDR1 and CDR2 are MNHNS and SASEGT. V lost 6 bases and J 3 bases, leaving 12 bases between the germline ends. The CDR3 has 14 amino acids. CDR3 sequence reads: CASRMADFNQPQHF. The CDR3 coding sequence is TGTGCCAGCAGGATGGCAGACTTCAATCAGCCCCAGCATTTT.

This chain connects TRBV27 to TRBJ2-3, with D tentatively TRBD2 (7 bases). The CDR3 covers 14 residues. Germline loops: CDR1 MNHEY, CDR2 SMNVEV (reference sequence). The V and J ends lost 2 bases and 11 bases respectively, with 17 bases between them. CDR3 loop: CASSLRRGLGRQYF. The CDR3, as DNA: TGTGCCAGCAGTTTAAGGCGGGGGCTGGGACGGCAGTATTTT.

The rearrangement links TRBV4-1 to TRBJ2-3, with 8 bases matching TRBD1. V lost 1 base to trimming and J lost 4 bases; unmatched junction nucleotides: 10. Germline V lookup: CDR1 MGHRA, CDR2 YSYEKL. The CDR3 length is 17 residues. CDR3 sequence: CASSQALRGRGPDTQYF. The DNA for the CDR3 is TGCGCCAGCAGCCAAGCCCTTCGGGGCAGGGGGCCAGATACGCAGTATTTT.

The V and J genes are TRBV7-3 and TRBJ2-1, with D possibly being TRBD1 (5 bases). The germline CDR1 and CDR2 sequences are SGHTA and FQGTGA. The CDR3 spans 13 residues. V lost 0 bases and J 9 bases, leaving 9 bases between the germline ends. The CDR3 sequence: CASSLTSGLEQFF. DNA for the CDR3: TGTGCCAGCAGCTTAACGTCAGGGCTTGAGCAGTTCTTC.

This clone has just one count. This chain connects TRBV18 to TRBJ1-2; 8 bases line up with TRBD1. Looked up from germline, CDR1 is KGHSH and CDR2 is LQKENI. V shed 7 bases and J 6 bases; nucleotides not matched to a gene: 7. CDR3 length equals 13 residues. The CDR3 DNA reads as TGTGCCAGCTTAAAACCGGGACAGGATGGCTACACCTTC. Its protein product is CASLKPGQDGYTF. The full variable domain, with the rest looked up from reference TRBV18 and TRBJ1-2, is NAGVMQNPRHLVRRRGQEARLRCSPMKGHSHVYWYRQLPEEGLKFMVYLQKENIIDESGMPKERFSAEFPKEGPSILRIQQVVRGDSAAYFCASLKPGQDGYTFGSGTRLTVV.

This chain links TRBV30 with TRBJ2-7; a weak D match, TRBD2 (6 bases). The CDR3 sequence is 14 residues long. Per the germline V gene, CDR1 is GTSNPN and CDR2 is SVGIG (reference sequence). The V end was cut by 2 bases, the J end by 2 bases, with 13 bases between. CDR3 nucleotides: TGTGCCTGGAGTCGGAGGGGACTTACCTACGAGCAGTACTTC. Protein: CAWSRRGLTYEQYF.

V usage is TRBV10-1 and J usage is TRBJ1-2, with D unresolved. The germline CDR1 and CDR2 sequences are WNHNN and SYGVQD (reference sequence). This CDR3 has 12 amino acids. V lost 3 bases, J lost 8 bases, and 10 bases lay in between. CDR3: CASSDSRRGYTF. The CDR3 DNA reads TGCGCCAGCAGTGATTCCCGACGGGGCTACACCTTC.

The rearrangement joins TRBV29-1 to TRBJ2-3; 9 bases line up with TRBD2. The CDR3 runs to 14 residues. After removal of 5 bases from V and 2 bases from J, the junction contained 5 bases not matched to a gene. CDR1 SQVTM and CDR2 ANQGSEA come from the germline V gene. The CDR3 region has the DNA TGCAGCGTTCGGACTAGCGCGATCACAGATACGCAGTATTTT. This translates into CSVRTSAITDTQYF.

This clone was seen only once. In DNA form, the CDR3 reads TGCGCCAGCAGCTTTAGAGAGGGCGGGGTTGAAGAGACCCAGTACTTC. Amino acids: CASSFREGGVEETQYF. J is TRBJ2-5 and V is TRBV5-1, with D possibly being TRBD2 (6 bases). This CDR3 contains 16 residues. Deletions cut 2 bases from V and 3 bases from J, with 17 bases between. CDR1 and CDR2 (germline): SGHRS, YFSETQ. The full variable domain, with the rest looked up from reference TRBV5-1 and TRBJ2-5, is KAGVTQTPRYLIKTRGQQVTLSCSPISGHRSVSWYQQTPGQGLQFLFEYFSETQRNKGNFPGRFSGRQFSNSRSEMNVSTLELGDSALYLCASSFREGGVEETQYFGPGTRLLVL.